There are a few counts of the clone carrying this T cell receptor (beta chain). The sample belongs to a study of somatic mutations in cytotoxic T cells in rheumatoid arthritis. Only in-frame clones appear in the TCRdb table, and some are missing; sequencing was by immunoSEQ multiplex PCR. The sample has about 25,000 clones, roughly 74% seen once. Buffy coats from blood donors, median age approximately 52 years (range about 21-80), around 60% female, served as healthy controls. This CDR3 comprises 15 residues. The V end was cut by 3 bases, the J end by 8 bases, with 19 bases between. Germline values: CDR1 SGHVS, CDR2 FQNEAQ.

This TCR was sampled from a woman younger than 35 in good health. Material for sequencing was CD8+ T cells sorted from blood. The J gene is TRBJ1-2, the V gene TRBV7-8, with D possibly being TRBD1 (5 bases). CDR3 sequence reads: CASSLGLAGSRGYTF. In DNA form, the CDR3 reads TGTGCCAGCAGCTTGGGACTAGCTGGCTCTCGGGGCTACACCTTC.